This T cell receptor beta chain was recovered during a study of metastatic and nonmetastatic thyroid tumors. On the study more broadly: Peripheral blood and tumor or nodule samples from malignant and benign thyroid patients were compared.

Study-wide results and limits: Compared with benign nodules, malignant thyroid tumors were reported to have significantly higher TCR beta diversity in both blood and tumor.

V was trimmed by 0 bases and J by 0 bases, leaving 10 bases between them. CDR1 is SGHAT, CDR2 FQDESV, per germline (reference sequence). There are 16 residues in the CDR3. This clone appeared many times. Its target is unknown. Prior to thyroid surgery, none of the patients had received any treatment. Per the study methods: Construction of a distant-metastasis classifier for papillary thyroid cancer relied on CDR3 differences across clinicopathological groups. TCRdb reanalyzed the PCR reads with MiXCR. The V and J calls come from TCRdb's annotation, not from the publication. The sample carries 100,000 or so clones, 15% recorded once.

This receptor was identified in a female donor with papillary thyroid cancer or a benign thyroid nodule (not recorded which). Some clones in this sample may be carry-over from other donors' samples. J is TRBJ2-3 and V is TRBV11-1; D gene ambiguous. Sequenced material: blood. The CDR3 spells CASSLARPGSTDTQYF. The CDR3 nucleotides read TGTGCCAGCAGCTTAGCGAGGCCAGGAAGCACAGATACGCAGTATTTT.